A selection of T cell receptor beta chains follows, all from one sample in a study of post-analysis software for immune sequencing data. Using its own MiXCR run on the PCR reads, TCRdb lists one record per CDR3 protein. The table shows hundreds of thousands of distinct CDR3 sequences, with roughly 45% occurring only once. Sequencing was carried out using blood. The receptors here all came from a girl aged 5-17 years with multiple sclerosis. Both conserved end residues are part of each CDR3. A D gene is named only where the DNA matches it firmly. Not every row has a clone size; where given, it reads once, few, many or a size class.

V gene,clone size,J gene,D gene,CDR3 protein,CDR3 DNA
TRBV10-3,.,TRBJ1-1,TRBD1,CAIRGQGMDTEAFF,TGTGCCATCAGGGGACAGGGTATGGACACTGAAGCTTTCTTT
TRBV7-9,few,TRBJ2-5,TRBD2,CASSGSGLAGVEETQYF,TGTGCCAGCAGCGGCTCGGGACTAGCGGGAGTAGAAGAGACCCAGTACTTC
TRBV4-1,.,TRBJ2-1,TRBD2,CASSLGTSVSYNEQFF,TGCGCCAGCAGCCTCGGGACTAGCGTCTCCTACAATGAGCAGTTCTTC
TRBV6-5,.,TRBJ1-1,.,CAIQSQGVNTEAFF,TGTGCCATCCAGAGCCAGGGAGTTAACACTGAAGCTTTCTTT
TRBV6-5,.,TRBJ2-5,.,CASSYSRRQETQYF,TGTGCCAGCAGTTACTCGCGTAGACAAGAGACCCAGTACTTC
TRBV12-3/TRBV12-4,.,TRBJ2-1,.,CASSFGIADNEQFF,TGTGCCAGCAGTTTCGGGATAGCGGACAATGAGCAGTTCTTC
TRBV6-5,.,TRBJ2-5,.,CASSYRGTQYF,TGTGCCAGCAGTTACAGGGGGACCCAGTACTTC
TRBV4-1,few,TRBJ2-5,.,CASSQDNVETQYF,TGCGCCAGCAGCCAAGATAATGTGGAGACCCAGTACTTC
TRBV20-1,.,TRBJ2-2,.,CSARYPNTGELFF,TGCAGTGCTCGCTACCCGAACACCGGGGAGCTGTTTTTT
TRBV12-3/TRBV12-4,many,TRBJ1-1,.,CASSFGGNTEAFF,TGTGCCAGCAGTTTTGGGGGGAACACTGAAGCTTTCTTT
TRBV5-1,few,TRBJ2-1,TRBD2,CASSLLLAGGQEFF,TGCGCCAGCAGCTTGCTCCTAGCGGGGGGACAGGAGTTCTTC
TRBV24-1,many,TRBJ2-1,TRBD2,CATSGDYSYNEQFF,TGTGCCACCAGTGGGGACTATTCCTACAATGAGCAGTTCTTC
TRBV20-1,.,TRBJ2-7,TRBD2,CSARLAGPSYEQYF,TGCAGTGCTAGACTAGCGGGTCCTTCCTACGAGCAGTACTTC
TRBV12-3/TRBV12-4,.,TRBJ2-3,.,CASSLGGLLHTDTQYF,TGTGCCAGCAGTTTAGGGGGCTTACTCCACACAGATACGCAGTATTTT
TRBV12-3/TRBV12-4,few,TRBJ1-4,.,CASSLGGFGEKLFF,TGTGCCAGCAGTTTAGGCGGCTTTGGTGAAAAACTGTTTTTT
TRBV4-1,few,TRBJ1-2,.,CASSQDGGGYGYTF,TGCGCCAGCAGCCAAGATGGGGGTGGCTATGGCTACACCTTC
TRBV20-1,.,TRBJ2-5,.,CSARDTDQETQYF,TGCAGTGCTAGAGATACTGATCAAGAGACCCAGTACTTC
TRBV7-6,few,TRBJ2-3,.,CASSLADRPTDTQYF,TGTGCCAGCAGCTTAGCAGATCGGCCCACAGATACGCAGTATTTT
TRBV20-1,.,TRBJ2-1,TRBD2,CSARDSLAGGTTYNEQFF,TGCAGTGCTAGAGATAGTCTAGCGGGGGGGACTACCTACAATGAGCAGTTCTTC
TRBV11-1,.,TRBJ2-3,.,CASSLGDLRTDTQYF,TGTGCCAGCAGCTTAGGAGACCTCCGCACAGATACGCAGTATTTT
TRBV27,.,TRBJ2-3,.,CASSLSIGADTQYF,TGTGCCAGCAGTTTATCTATAGGGGCAGATACGCAGTATTTT
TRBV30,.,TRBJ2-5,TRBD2,CAWSTGTSGRKTQYF,TGTGCCTGGAGTACCGGGACTAGCGGGAGAAAGACCCAGTACTTC
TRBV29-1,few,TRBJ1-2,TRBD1,CSVDSDRGTGPYYGYTF,TGCAGCGTTGATTCCGATCGGGGGACAGGCCCCTACTATGGCTACACCTTC
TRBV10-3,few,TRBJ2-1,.,CAISENIGPSSYNEQFF,TGTGCCATCAGTGAGAATATTGGCCCTAGCTCCTACAATGAGCAGTTCTTC
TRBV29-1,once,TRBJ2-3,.,CSVEGGSTSTDTQYF,TGCAGCGTTGAAGGGGGCAGCACTAGCACAGATACGCAGTATTTT
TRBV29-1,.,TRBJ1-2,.,CSVREGTYYGYTF,TGCAGCGTTCGGGAGGGAACTTACTATGGCTACACCTTC
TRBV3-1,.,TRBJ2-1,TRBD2,CAGSQAAGDRNEQFF,TGTGCCGGCAGCCAAGCAGCGGGAGATCGCAATGAGCAGTTCTTC
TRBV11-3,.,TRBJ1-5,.,CASSLGCSDGQPQHF,TGTGCCAGCAGCTTAGGATGTAGTGACGGTCAGCCCCAGCATTTT
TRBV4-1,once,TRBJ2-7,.,CASSQEDMGASEQYF,TGCGCCAGCAGCCAAGAAGACATGGGAGCTTCCGAGCAGTACTTC
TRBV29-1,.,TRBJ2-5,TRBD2,CSVEVSGVTQTQYF,TGCAGCGTTGAAGTTAGCGGGGTGACCCAGACCCAGTACTTC
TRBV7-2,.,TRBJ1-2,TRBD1,CASSSGTGDAGYTF,TGTGCCAGCAGCTCCGGGACAGGGGATGCTGGCTACACCTTC
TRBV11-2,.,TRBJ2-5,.,CASSSTDGQSQETQYF,TGTGCCAGCAGCTCCACCGACGGACAGTCCCAAGAGACCCAGTACTTC
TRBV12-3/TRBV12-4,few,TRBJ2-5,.,CASSSVGRQETQYF,TGTGCCAGCAGCTCAGTAGGCAGGCAAGAGACCCAGTACTTC
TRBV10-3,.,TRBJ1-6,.,CAISEWKDSPLHF,TGTGCCATCAGTGAATGGAAGGATTCACCCCTCCACTTT
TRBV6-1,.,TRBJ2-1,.,CASSEVQQRYNVQFF,TGTGCCAGCAGTGAAGTCCAGCAACGATACAATGTGCAGTTCTTC
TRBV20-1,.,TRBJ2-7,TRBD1,CSASILDRGEQYF,TGCAGTGCTTCAATTCTCGACAGGGGCGAGCAGTACTTC
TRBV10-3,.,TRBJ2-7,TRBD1,CAISDWTGMPPYEQYF,TGTGCCATCAGTGACTGGACAGGGATGCCACCCTACGAGCAGTACTTC
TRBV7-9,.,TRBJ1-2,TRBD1,CASSPSGTGGRYGYTF,TGTGCCAGCAGCCCCTCGGGGACAGGGGGCCGGTATGGCTACACCTTC